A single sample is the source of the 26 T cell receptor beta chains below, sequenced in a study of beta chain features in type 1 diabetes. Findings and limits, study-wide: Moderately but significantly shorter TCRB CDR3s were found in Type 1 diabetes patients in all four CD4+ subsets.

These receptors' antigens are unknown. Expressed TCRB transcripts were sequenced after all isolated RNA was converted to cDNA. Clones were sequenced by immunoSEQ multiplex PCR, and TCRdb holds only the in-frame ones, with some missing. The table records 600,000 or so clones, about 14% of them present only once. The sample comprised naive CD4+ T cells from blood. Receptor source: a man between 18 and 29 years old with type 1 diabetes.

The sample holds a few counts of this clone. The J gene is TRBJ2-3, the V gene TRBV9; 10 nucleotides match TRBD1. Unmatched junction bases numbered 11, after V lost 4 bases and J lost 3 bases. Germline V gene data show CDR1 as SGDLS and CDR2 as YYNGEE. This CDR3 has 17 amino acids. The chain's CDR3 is CASSPYFPDRGTDTQYF. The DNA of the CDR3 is TGTGCCAGCAGCCCCTACTTTCCGGACAGGGGGACAGATACGCAGTATTTT. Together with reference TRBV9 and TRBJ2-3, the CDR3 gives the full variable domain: DSGVTQTPKHLITATGQRVTLRCSPRSGDLSVYWYQQSLDQGLQFLIQYYNGEERAKGNILERFSAQQFPDLHSELNLSSLELGDSALYFCASSPYFPDRGTDTQYFGPGTRLTVL.

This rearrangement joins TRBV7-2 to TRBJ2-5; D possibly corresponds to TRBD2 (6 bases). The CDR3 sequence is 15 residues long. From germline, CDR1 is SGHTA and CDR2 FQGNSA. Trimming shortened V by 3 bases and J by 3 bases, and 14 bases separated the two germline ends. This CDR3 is CASSFVKGGEETQYF. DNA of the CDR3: TGTGCCAGCAGCTTCGTCAAAGGAGGGGAAGAGACCCAGTACTTC.

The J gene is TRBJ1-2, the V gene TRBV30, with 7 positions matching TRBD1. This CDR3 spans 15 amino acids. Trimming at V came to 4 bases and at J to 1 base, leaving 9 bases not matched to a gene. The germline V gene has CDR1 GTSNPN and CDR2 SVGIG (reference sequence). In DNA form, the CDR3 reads TGTGCCTGGAAGATACAGGGGAGGCTTAACTATGGCTACACCTTC. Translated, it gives CAWKIQGRLNYGYTF.

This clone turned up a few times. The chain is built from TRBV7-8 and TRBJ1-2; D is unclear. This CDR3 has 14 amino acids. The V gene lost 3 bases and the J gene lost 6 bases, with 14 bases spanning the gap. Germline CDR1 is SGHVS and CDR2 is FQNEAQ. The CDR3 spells CASSLGSQLNGYTF. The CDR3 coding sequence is TGTGCCAGCAGCTTGGGCAGCCAACTGAATGGCTACACCTTC.

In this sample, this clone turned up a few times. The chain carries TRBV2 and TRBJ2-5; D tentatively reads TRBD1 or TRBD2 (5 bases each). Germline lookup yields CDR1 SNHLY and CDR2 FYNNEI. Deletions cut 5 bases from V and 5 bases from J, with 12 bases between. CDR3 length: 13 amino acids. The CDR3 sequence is CASSTTWGETQYF. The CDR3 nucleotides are TGTGCCAGCAGTACGACCTGGGGGGAGACCCAGTACTTC. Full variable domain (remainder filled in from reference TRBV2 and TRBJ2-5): EPEVTQTPSHQVTQMGQEVILRCVPISNHLYFYWYRQILGQKVEFLVSFYNNEISEKSEIFDDQFSVERPDGSNFTLKIRSTKLEDSAMYFCASSTTWGETQYFGPGTRLLVL.

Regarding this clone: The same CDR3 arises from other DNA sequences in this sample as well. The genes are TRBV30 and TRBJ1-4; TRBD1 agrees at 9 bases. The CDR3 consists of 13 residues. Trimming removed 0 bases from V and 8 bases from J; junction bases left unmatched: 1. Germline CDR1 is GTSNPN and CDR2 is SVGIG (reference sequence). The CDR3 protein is CAWSVQGAEKLFF. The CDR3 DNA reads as TGTGCCTGGAGTGTACAGGGGGCGGAAAAACTGTTTTTT.

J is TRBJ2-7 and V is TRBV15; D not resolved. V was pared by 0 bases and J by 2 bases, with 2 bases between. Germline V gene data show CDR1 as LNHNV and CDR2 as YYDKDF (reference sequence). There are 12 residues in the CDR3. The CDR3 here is CATSRDAYEQYF. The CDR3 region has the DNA TGTGCCACCAGCAGAGATGCCTACGAGCAGTACTTC.

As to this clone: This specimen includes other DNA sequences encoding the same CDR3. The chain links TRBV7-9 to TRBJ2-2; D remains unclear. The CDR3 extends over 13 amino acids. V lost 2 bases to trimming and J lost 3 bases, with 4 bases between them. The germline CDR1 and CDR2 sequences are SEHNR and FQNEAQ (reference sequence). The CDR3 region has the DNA TGTGCCAGCAGCTTATCAGACACCGGGGAGCTGTTTTTT. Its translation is CASSLSDTGELFF.

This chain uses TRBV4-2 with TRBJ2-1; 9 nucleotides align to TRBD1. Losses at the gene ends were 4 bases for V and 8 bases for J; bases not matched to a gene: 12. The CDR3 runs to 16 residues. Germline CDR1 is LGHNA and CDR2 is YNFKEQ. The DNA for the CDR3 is TGTGCCAGCAGCCCCCTCCGGGACAGGGTCTCCGATGAGCAGTTCTTC. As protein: CASSPLRDRVSDEQFF.

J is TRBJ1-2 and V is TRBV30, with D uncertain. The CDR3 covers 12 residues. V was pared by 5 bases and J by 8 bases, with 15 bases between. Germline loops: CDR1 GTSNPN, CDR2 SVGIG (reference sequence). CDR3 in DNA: TGTGCCTGGCACTCAGGTTCCGGAGGCTACACCTTC. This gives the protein CAWHSGSGGYTF.

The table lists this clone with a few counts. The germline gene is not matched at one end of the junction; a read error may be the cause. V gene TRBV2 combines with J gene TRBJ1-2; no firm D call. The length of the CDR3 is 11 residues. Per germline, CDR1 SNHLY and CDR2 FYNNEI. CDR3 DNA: TGTGCCGGCAGTGACCACCCTCCTTGTACCTTC. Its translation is CAGSDHPPCTF.

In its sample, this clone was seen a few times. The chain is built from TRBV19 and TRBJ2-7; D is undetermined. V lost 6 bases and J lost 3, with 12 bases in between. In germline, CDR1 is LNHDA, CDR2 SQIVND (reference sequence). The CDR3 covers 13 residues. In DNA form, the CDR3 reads TGTGCCAGTAGCTCAGGTCAAATCTACGAGCAGTACTTC. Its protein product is CASSSGQIYEQYF.

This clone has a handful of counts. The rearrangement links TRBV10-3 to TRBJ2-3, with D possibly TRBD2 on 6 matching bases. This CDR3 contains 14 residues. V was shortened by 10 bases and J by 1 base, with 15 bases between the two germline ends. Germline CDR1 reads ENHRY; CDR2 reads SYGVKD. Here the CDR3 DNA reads TGTGCCACCCGGACGCCGGGGGGCACAGATACGCAGTATTTT. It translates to CATRTPGGTDTQYF.

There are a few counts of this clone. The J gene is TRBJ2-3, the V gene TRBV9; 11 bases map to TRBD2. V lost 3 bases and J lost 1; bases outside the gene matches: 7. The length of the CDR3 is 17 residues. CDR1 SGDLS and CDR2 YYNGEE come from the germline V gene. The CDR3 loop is CASSGRLGLAGTDTQYF. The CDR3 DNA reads TGTGCCAGCAGCGGTCGACTGGGACTAGCGGGCACAGATACGCAGTATTTT.

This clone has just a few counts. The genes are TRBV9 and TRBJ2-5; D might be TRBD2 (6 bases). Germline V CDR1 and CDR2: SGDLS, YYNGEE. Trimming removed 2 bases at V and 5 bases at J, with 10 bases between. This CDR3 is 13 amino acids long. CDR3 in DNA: TGTGCCAGCAGCGTCGGGGAGGTGGAGACCCAGTACTTC. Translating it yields CASSVGEVETQYF.

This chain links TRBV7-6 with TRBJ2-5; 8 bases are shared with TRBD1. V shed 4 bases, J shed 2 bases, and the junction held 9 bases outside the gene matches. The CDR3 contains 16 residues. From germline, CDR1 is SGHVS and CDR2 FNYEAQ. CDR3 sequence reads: CASSSYGTGLQETQYF. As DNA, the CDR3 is TGTGCCAGCAGCTCTTACGGGACAGGATTACAAGAGACCCAGTACTTC.

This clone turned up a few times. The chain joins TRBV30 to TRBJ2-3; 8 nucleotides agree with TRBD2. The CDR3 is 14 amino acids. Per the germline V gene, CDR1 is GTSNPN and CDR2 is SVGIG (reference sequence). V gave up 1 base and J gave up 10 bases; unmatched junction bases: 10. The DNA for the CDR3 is TGTGCCTGGAGTGACGGGGGGGGCCTTCTTGCGCAGTATTTT. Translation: CAWSDGGGLLAQYF.

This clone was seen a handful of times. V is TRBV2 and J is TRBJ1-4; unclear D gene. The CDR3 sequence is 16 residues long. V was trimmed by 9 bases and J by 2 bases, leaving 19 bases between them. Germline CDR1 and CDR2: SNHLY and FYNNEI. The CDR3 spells CARKARTLATNEKLFF. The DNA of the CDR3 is TGTGCCAGAAAGGCCCGAACTTTGGCTACTAATGAAAAACTGTTTTTT.

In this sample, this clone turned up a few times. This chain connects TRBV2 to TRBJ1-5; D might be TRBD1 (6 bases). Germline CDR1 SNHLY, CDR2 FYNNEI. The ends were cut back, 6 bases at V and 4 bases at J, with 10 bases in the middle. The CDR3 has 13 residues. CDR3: CASRIRGNQPQHF. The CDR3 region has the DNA TGTGCCAGCAGAATCAGGGGTAATCAGCCCCAGCATTTT.

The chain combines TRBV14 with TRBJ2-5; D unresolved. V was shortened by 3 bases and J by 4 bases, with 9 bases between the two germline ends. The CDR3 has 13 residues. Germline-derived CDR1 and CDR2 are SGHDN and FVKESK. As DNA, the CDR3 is TGTGCCAGCAGCCAGGGTGTAGTAGAGACCCAGTACTTC. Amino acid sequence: CASSQGVVETQYF.

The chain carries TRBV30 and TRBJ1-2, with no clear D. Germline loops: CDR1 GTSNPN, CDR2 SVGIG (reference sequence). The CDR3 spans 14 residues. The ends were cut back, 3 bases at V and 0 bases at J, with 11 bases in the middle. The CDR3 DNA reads TGTGCCTGGAGAGGAGCAGAGACTAACTATGGCTACACCTTC. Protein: CAWRGAETNYGYTF.

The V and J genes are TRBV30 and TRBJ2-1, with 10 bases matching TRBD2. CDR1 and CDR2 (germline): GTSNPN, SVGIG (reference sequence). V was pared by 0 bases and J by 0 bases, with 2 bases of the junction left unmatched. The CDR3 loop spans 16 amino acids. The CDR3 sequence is CAWSVIAGGSYNEQFF. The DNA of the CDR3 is TGTGCCTGGAGTGTGATAGCGGGGGGCTCCTACAATGAGCAGTTCTTC.

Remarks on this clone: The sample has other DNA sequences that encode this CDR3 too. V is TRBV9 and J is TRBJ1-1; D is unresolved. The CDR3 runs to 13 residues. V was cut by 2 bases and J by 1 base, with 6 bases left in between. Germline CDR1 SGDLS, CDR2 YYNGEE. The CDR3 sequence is CASSVAANTEAFF. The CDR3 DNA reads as TGTGCCAGCAGCGTGGCAGCGAACACTGAAGCTTTCTTT.

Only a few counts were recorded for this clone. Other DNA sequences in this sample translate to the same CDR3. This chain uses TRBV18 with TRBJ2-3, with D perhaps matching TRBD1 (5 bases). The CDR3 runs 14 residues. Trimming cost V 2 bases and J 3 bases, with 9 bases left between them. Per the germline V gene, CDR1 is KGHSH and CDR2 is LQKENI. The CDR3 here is CASSPGQGTDTQYF. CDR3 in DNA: TGTGCCAGCTCACCAGGGCAGGGTACAGATACGCAGTATTTT.

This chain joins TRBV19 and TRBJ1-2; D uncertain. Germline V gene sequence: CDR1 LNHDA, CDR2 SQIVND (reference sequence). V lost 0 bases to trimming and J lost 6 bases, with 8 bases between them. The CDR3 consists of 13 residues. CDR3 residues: CASSIEGNHGYTF. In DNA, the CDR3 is TGTGCCAGTAGTATAGAGGGAAACCATGGCTACACCTTC.

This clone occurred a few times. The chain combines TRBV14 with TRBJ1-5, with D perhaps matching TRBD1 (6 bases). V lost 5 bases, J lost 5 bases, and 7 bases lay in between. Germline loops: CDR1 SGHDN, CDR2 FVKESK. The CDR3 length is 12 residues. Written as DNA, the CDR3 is TGTGCCAGCAGCTACAGGGATCAGCCCCAGCATTTT. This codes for CASSYRDQPQHF.